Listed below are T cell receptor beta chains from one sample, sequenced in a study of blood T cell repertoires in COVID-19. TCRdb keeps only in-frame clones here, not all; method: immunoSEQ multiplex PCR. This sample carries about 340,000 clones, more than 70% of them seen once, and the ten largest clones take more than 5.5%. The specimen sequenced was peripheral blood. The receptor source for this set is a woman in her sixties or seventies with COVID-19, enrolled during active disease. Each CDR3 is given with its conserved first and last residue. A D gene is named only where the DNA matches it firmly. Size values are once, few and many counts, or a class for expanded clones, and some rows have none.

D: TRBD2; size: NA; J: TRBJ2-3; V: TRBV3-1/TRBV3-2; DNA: TGTGCCAGCAGCCCCCTGACTAGCGGGATATCAGATACGCAGTATTTT; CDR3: CASSPLTSGISDTQYF
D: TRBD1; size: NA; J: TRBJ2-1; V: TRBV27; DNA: TGTGCCAGCAGTTTATCGGGACAGAGCTCCTACAATGAGCAGTTCTTC; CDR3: CASSLSGQSSYNEQFF
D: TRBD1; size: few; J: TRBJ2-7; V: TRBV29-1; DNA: TGCAGCGCCGAGGGACAGAGCTCCTACGAGCAGTACTTC; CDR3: CSAEGQSSYEQYF
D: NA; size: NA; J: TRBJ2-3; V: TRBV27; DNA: TGTGCCAGCAGTTTCACCTATAGCACAGATACGCAGTATTTT; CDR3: CASSFTYSTDTQYF
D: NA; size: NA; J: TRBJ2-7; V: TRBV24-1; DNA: TGTGCCACCAGTGATTCCTCCTGGCAGCAGTACTTC; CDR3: CATSDSSWQQYF
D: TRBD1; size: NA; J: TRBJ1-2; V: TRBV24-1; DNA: TGTGCCACCAGTCCCGGGACAGGGGATGGAAACTATGGCTACACCTTC; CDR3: CATSPGTGDGNYGYTF
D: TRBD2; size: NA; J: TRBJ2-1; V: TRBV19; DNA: TGTGCCAGTCGCCGCGGGGGGGCCGTGATAGATGAGCAGTTCTTC; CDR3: CASRRGGAVIDEQFF
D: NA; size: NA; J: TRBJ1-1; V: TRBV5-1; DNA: TGCGCCAGCAGCTTGGGGGACTTCTCGGTTGAAGCTTTCTTT; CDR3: CASSLGDFSVEAFF
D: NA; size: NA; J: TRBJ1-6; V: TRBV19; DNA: TGTGCCAGTAGTACCGGTACTCGACGACGGGATAATTCACCCCTCCACTTT; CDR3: CASSTGTRRRDNSPLHF
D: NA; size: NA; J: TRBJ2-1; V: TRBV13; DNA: TGTGCCAGCAGGTGGGCCTTATTTAATGAGCAGTTCTTC; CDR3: CASRWALFNEQFF
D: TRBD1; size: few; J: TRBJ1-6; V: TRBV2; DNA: TGTGCCAGCAGTGTAAATGAGGGGGCTCCGTCACCCCTCCACTTT; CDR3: CASSVNEGAPSPLHF
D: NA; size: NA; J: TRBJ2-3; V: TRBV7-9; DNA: TGTGCCAGCAGCTTCAGTCTGGGACCTCGCGGGGCGGGGACGCAGTATTTT; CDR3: CASSFSLGPRGAGTQYF
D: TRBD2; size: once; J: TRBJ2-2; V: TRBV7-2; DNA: TGTGCCAGCAGCTTGATAGCGGGGGGGTCCGGGGAGCTGTTTTTT; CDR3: CASSLIAGGSGELFF
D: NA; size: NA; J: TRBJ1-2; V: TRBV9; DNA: TGTGCCAGCAGCGTAGGAGGAGGGACGGACTATGGCTACACCTTC; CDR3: CASSVGGGTDYGYTF
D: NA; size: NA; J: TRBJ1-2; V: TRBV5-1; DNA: TGCGCCAGCAGCTCGAAGACTAGCCGGGATAACTATGGCTACACCTTC; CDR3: CASSSKTSRDNYGYTF
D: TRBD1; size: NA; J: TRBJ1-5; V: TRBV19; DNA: TGTGCCAGTAGTATAAGGACAGGGGGGGGTCAGCCCCAGCATTTT; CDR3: CASSIRTGGGQPQHF
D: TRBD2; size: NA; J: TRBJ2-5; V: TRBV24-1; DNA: TGTGCCACCAGTGATAGCGGGGGGGCGGGAGAGACCCAGTACTTC; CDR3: CATSDSGGAGETQYF
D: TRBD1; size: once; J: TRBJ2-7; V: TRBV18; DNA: TGTGCCAGCTCACCATTCCCAGTATATACCGGGACAGGGACCTACGAGCAGTACTTC; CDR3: CASSPFPVYTGTGTYEQYF
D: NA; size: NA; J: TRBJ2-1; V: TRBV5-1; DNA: TGCGCCAGCCTACGGGGCAATGAGCAGTTCTTC; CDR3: CASLRGNEQFF
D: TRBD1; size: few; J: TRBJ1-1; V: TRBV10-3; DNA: TGTGCCATCAGGGGGGGACAGGGAATTTTGACTGAAGCTTTCTTT; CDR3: CAIRGGQGILTEAFF
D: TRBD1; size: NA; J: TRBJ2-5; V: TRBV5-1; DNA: TGCGCCAGCAGCCAGGGACAGGGGGTGAGAGAGACCCAGTACTTC; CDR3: CASSQGQGVRETQYF
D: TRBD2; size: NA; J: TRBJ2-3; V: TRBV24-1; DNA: TGTGCCACCAGTGGTGTTAGCGGGGGCACAGATACGCAGTATTTT; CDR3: CATSGVSGGTDTQYF
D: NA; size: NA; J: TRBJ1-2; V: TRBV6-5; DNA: TGTGCCAGCAGCTCTAATACAGCTAACTATGGCTACACCTTC; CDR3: CASSSNTANYGYTF
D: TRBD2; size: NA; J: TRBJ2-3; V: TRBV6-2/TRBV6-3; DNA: TGTGCCAGCAGTTACCGAGGACTAGCTCGAGACACAGATACGCAGTATTTT; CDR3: CASSYRGLARDTDTQYF
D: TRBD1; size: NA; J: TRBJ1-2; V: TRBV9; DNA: TGTGCCAGCAGCGAGACAGGGCTCTATGGCTACACCTTC; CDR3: CASSETGLYGYTF
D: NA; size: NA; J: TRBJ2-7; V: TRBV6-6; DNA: TGTGCCAGCAGTCGCGACCTAGGACAAGGATCCTCCTACGAGCAGTACTTC; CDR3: CASSRDLGQGSSYEQYF
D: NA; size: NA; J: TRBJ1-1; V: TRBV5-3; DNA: TGTGCCAGAAGCTCTACAGGGAAGGGGGTGAACACTGAAGCTTTCTTT; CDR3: CARSSTGKGVNTEAFF
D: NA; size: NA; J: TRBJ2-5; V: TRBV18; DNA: TGTGCCAGCTCCCAAGTCATCAGTTCCTCGTTGTTGGAGACCCAGTACTTC; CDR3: CASSQVISSSLLETQYF
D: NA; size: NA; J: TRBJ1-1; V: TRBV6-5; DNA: TGTGCCAGCGGAGGGTTTTCCGAAGCTTTCTTT; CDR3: CASGGFSEAFF
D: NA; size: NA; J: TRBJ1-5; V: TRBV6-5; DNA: TGTGCCAGCTCGTATGCGGGGTTTAGCAATCAGCCCCAGCATTTT; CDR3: CASSYAGFSNQPQHF
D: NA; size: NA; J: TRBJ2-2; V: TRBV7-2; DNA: TGTGCCAGCAGCTTATTGCGAAACACCGGGGAGCTGTTTTTT; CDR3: CASSLLRNTGELFF
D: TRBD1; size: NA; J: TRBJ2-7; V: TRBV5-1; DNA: TGCGCCAGCAGCATAAGGACAGGGACCGAGCAGTACTTC; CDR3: CASSIRTGTEQYF
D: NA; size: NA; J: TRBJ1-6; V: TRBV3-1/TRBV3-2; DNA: TGTGCCAGCAGACTTAGTCTGTTCGACGGGATTTCACCCCTCCACTTT; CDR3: CASRLSLFDGISPLHF
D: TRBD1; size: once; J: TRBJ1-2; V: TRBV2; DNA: TGTGCCAGCAGTGGCCAAGGGACAGCTAACTATGGCTACACCTTC; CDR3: CASSGQGTANYGYTF
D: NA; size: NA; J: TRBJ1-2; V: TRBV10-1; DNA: TGCGCCAGCAGTGACCTTCAAACAGGTGGCTACACCTTC; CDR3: CASSDLQTGGYTF
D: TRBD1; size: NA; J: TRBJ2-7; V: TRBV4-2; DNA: TGTGCCAGCGGACAGGCGGGTGTTCAGTACTTC; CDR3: CASGQAGVQYF
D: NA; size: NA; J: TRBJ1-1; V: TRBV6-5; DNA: TGTGCCAGCAGTTACTCGAAAGGTTTGGGCACCCGAGAAGCTTTCTTT; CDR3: CASSYSKGLGTREAFF
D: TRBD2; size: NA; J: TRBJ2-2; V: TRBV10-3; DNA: TGTGCCATCAGTGAGCAGACTAGCGGTAACACCGGGGAGCTGTTTTTT; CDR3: CAISEQTSGNTGELFF
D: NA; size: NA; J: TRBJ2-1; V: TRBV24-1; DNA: TGTGCCACCAGTGACCCCGCACCTCTAGCCGGGGTTACCTACAATGAGCAGTTCTTC; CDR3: CATSDPAPLAGVTYNEQFF
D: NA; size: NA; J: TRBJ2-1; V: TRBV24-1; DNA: TGTGCCACCAGTGATTTTGGGGGGAGGAACAATGAGCAGTTCTTC; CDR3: CATSDFGGRNNEQFF
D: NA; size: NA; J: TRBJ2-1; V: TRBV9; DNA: TGTGCCAGCAGCGTAGAGATGGGCAGGACACACCACAATGAGCAGTTCTTC; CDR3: CASSVEMGRTHHNEQFF
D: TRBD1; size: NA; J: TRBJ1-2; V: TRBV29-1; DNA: TGCAGCGTTGAAGGGGAACAGGGGTCTAACTATGGCTACACCTTC; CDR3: CSVEGEQGSNYGYTF
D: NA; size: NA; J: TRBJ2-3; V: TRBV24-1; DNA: TGTGCCACCAGTGATCGGGGGGCCTCGGGAGATACGCAGTATTTT; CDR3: CATSDRGASGDTQYF
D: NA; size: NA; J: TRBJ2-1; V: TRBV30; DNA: TGTGCCTGGAGTGTAGGGGGACCATACAATGAGCAGTTCTTC; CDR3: CAWSVGGPYNEQFF
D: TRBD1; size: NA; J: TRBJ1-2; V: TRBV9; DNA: TGTGCCAGCAGCTCCCAAGGGACAGAGTTAAAAGGCTACACCTTC; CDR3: CASSSQGTELKGYTF
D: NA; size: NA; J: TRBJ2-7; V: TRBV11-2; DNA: TGTGCCTCTAGAGGAGTAGAGCAGTACTTC; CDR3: CASRGVEQYF
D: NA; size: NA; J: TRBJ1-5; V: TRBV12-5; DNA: TGTGCTAGTGGTTTTGGGGAGACCAATCAGCCCCAGCATTTT; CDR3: CASGFGETNQPQHF
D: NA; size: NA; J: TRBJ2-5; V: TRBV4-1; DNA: TGCGCCAGCAGCCATCTAGCGTACCAAGAGACCCAGTACTTC; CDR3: CASSHLAYQETQYF
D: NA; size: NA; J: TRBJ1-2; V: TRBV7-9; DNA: TGTGCCAGCAGCTTAGACGGGGGCTACACCTTC; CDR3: CASSLDGGYTF
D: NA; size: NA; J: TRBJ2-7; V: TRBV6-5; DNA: TGTGCCAGCAGTTATGGGCAGTCCGCGACCTACGAGCAGTACTTC; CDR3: CASSYGQSATYEQYF
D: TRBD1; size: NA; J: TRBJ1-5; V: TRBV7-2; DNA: TGTGCCAGCAGCTTTAGACAGGGGGATCAGCCCCAGCATTTT; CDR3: CASSFRQGDQPQHF
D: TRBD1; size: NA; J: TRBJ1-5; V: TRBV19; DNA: TGTGCCAGTAGTATAGACAGGGGGGCAAATCAGCCCCAGCATTTT; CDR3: CASSIDRGANQPQHF
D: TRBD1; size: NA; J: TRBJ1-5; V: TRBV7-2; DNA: TGTGCCAGCAGCCGGGACAGTCAGTGGCGTCAGCCCCAGCATTTT; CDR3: CASSRDSQWRQPQHF
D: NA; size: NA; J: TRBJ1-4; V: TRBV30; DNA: TGTGCCTGGAGTGTACCGACTGCAACTAATGAAAAACTGTTTTTT; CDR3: CAWSVPTATNEKLFF
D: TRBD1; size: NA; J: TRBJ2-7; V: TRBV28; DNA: TGTGCCAGCAGTTCTCCCCAAGGGACAGGGGGAACTAGGCAGTACTTC; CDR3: CASSSPQGTGGTRQYF